Listed below are T cell receptor beta chains from one sample, sequenced in a study of immune heterogeneity within non-small cell lung tumors. TCRdb re-called the multiplex PCR reads with MiXCR, one entry per CDR3 protein. The profile covers approximately 4,300 distinct CDR3 sequences, with around a fifth appearing a single time and about 8% taken by the ten largest. Source material: lung tumor tissue. Source of these receptors: a man in his 70s with non-small cell lung cancer. The CDR3 runs from the conserved cysteine through the conserved F or W. Fields, in order: J gene, D gene, clone size, V gene, CDR3 protein, CDR3 DNA. D genes are given only for firm matches. Size is stated for part of the rows, as once, few or many counts, or as a class when the clone is expanded.

>TRBJ1-6|.|medium-sized|TRBV6-4
CASSDSENSPLHF
TGTGCCAGCAGTGACTCTGAGAATTCACCCCTCCACTTT
>TRBJ2-1|.|.|TRBV7-2
CASSPRGRGGLADNEQFF
TGTGCCAGCAGCCCTCGTGGGCGGGGTGGTTTGGCGGACAATGAGCAGTTCTTC
>TRBJ2-4|.|medium-sized|TRBV19
CASRPDRHPKNIQYF
TGTGCCAGTAGGCCTGATCGACACCCCAAAAACATTCAGTACTTC
>TRBJ2-1|.|few|TRBV27
CAGSPPFGTEQFF
TGTGCCGGCAGTCCGCCCTTCGGGACAGAGCAGTTCTTC
>TRBJ1-1|.|medium-sized|TRBV7-2
CASSLGQTNTEAFF
TGTGCCAGCAGCTTAGGCCAGACGAACACTGAAGCTTTCTTT
>TRBJ2-2|.|.|TRBV19
CASSIGTGSGELFF
TGTGCCAGTAGTATAGGTACTGGCTCCGGGGAGCTGTTTTTT
>TRBJ1-3|.|medium-sized|TRBV25-1
CASSEFYDNTIYF
TGTGCCAGCAGTGAATTTTATGACAACACCATATATTTT
>TRBJ1-2|.|medium-sized|TRBV3-1
CASSQDPGIYGYTF
TGTGCCAGCAGCCAAGACCCAGGTATCTATGGCTACACCTTC
>TRBJ2-7|.|medium-sized|TRBV10-3
CAIREDRLLTTYEQYF
TGTGCCATTCGAGAGGACAGACTACTGACCACCTACGAGCAGTACTTC
>TRBJ1-1|.|.|TRBV19
CASSMGLMNTEAFF
TGTGCCAGTAGTATGGGGTTGATGAACACTGAAGCTTTCTTT
>TRBJ1-1|.|few|TRBV5-8
CASSLEVRAFF
TGTGCCAGCAGCTTGGAAGTTCGAGCTTTCTTT
>TRBJ2-4|TRBD2|medium-sized|TRBV28
CASSSRIAGGPYIQYF
TGTGCCAGCTCCAGCAGAATAGCGGGAGGGCCGTACATTCAGTACTTC
>TRBJ2-2|TRBD2|.|TRBV6-2/TRBV6-3
CASSPSGGAVELFF
TGTGCCAGCAGCCCTAGCGGGGGGGCCGTGGAGCTGTTTTTT
>TRBJ2-1|.|few|TRBV24-1
CATAGGARPYNEQFF
TGTGCCACGGCCGGGGGAGCAAGACCGTACAATGAGCAGTTCTTC
>TRBJ1-1|.|medium-sized|TRBV29-1
CSVEDRGQENTEAFF
TGCAGCGTTGAAGATCGTGGGCAGGAGAACACTGAAGCTTTCTTT
>TRBJ2-3|.|medium-sized|TRBV9
CASSALLLADTQYF
TGTGCCAGCAGCGCCCTACTCCTAGCGGATACGCAGTATTTT
>TRBJ2-3|.|.|TRBV20-1
CSARSGATDTQYF
TGCAGTGCTAGATCCGGGGCCACAGATACGCAGTATTTT
>TRBJ1-4|.|.|TRBV2
CSSGRGGGATNEKLFF
TGTTCCAGCGGCAGAGGGGGGGGAGCAACTAATGAAAAACTGTTTTTT
>TRBJ2-3|TRBD2|few|TRBV6-1
CASKTSGGTQYF
TGTGCCAGCAAAACTAGCGGGGGGACGCAGTATTTT
>TRBJ2-3|TRBD2|few|TRBV20-1
CSAPGGQGTDTQYF
TGCAGTGCTCCGGGGGGGCAGGGAACAGATACGCAGTATTTT
>TRBJ2-3|.|medium-sized|TRBV9
CASSDQRSSTDTQYF
TGTGCCAGCAGCGATCAGCGGAGTAGCACAGATACGCAGTATTTT
>TRBJ2-1|TRBD2|medium-sized|TRBV6-1
CASRRTSGSYNEQFF
TGTGCCAGCAGAAGGACTAGCGGGAGCTACAATGAGCAGTTCTTC
>TRBJ2-7|TRBD2|medium-sized|TRBV28
CASNPAGGTPYEQYF
TGTGCCAGCAATCCAGCGGGAGGGACCCCCTACGAGCAGTACTTC
>TRBJ1-1|.|medium-sized|TRBV10-3
CAISESTEYTEAFF
TGTGCCATCAGTGAGTCAACCGAGTACACTGAAGCTTTCTTT
>TRBJ2-3|TRBD1|few|TRBV24-1
CATSDPAQGAFTDTQYF
TGTGCCACCAGTGATCCCGCGCAGGGGGCTTTCACAGATACGCAGTATTTT
>TRBJ1-1|.|few|TRBV15
CATSRAQAGMYSRRPAFF
TGTGCCACCAGCAGAGCTCAGGCAGGGATGTATTCGAGAAGGCCAGCTTTCTTT
>TRBJ2-7|.|medium-sized|TRBV7-8
CASSDRITYEQYF
TGTGCCAGCAGCGACAGGATCACCTACGAGCAGTACTTC
>TRBJ1-1|TRBD1|few|TRBV5-1
CASSLEGQGADTEAFF
TGCGCCAGCAGCTTGGAGGGACAGGGGGCGGACACTGAAGCTTTCTTT
>TRBJ2-5|TRBD2|few|TRBV10-2
CASSDSYGGGTLETQYF
TGCGCCAGCAGTGATTCCTACGGGGGGGGGACTTTGGAGACCCAGTACTTC
>TRBJ2-7|.|medium-sized|TRBV6-1
CASRGSYEQYF
TGTGCCAGCAGGGGGTCTTACGAGCAGTACTTC
>TRBJ2-1|.|few|TRBV18
CASSLPPNGLYNEQFF
TGTGCCAGCTCACTTCCACCTAACGGCCTATACAATGAGCAGTTCTTC
>TRBJ2-2|TRBD1|.|TRBV11-3
CASSSGQQNTGELFF
TGTGCCAGCAGCTCGGGACAGCAGAACACCGGGGAGCTGTTTTTT
>TRBJ2-1|TRBD2|.|TRBV20-1
CSARDPRLAGGLPNEQFF
TGCAGTGCTAGAGATCCAAGGCTAGCGGGGGGCTTGCCCAATGAGCAGTTCTTC
>TRBJ2-7|TRBD1|medium-sized|TRBV18
CASSGGDLLVEQYF
TGTGCCAGTTCAGGGGGCGATTTATTAGTCGAGCAGTACTTC
>TRBJ2-1|TRBD2|.|TRBV27
CASSLYQASGSSYEQSF
TGTGCCAGCAGTCTTTATCAGGCTAGCGGGAGTTCTTATGAGCAGTCCTTC
>TRBJ2-5|.|few|TRBV3-1
CASSQRSEGINQETHYF
TGTGCCAGCAGCCAACGTAGCGAGGGGATAAACCAAGAGACCCATTACTTC
>TRBJ1-2|.|medium-sized|TRBV15
CATSRDRVGGYTF
TGTGCCACCAGCAGAGACAGGGTAGGTGGCTACACCTTC
>TRBJ1-1|TRBD1|.|TRBV20-1
CSAMDRQVVGEAFF
TGCAGTGCTATGGACAGGCAGGTTGTGGGTGAAGCTTTCTTT
>TRBJ2-7|.|medium-sized|TRBV29-1
CSVVRLGDGDEQYF
TGCAGCGTTGTTCGCCTGGGAGACGGGGACGAGCAGTACTTC
>TRBJ2-5|.|few|TRBV20-1
CSASFRLQYF
TGCAGTGCTAGTTTCCGACTTCAGTACTTC
>TRBJ2-3|.|medium-sized|TRBV28
CASSSLASGDTQYF
TGTGCCAGCAGTTCTTTGGCCTCTGGGGATACGCAGTATTTT
>TRBJ2-7|.|medium-sized|TRBV28
CASSFRGGDSYYEQYF
TGTGCCAGCAGTTTTCGAGGGGGAGACAGCTACTACGAGCAGTACTTC
>TRBJ1-2|.|medium-sized|TRBV27
CASSSIGTSFYGYTF
TGTGCCAGCAGTTCGATTGGGACCTCCTTCTATGGCTACACCTTC
>TRBJ2-7|TRBD1|.|TRBV14
CASSQAYRGEQYF
TGTGCCAGCAGCCAAGCTTACAGGGGCGAGCAGTACTTC
>TRBJ1-2|.|.|TRBV4-2
CASSQDRLSYGYTF
TGTGCCAGCAGCCAAGACAGACTGAGCTATGGCTACACCTTC
>TRBJ2-7|TRBD2|.|TRBV19
CASSISGRAPGQYF
TGTGCCAGTAGTATTAGCGGGAGGGCTCCCGGGCAATACTTC
>TRBJ1-5|TRBD1|once|TRBV20-1
CSARSIADREVQPQHF
TGCAGTGCTAGATCGATCGCGGACAGGGAGGTTCAGCCCCAGCATTTT
>TRBJ2-1|TRBD2|.|TRBV27
CASSLGGGSSYNEQFF
TGTGCCAGCAGTTTAGGGGGGGGAAGCTCCTACAATGAGCAGTTCTTC
>TRBJ1-1|.|medium-sized|TRBV27
CASSDRMNTEAFF
TGTGCCAGCAGCGACAGGATGAACACTGAAGCTTTCTTT
>TRBJ2-1|TRBD2|.|TRBV7-6
CASSLGTSGYNEQFF
TGTGCCAGCAGCTTAGGCACTAGCGGATACAATGAGCAGTTCTTC
>TRBJ1-5|.|medium-sized|TRBV4-2
CASSQVIVSNQPQHF
TGTGCCAGCAGCCAAGTTATAGTAAGCAATCAGCCCCAGCATTTT
>TRBJ2-3|TRBD2|.|TRBV2
CASSGGADTQYF
TGTGCCAGCAGCGGGGGGGCAGATACGCAGTATTTT
>TRBJ2-3|TRBD2|few|TRBV9
CASSVSTSGGSLADTQYF
TGTGCCAGCAGCGTATCGACTAGCGGGGGCTCCCTCGCAGATACGCAGTATTTT
>TRBJ2-1|.|.|TRBV6-2/TRBV6-3
CASSQGWLNEQFF
TGTGCCAGCAGTCAAGGGTGGCTCAATGAGCAGTTCTTC
>TRBJ2-7|TRBD1|medium-sized|TRBV5-1
CASSPTLDRGQYEQYF
TGCGCCAGCAGCCCGACGCTCGACAGGGGTCAGTACGAGCAGTACTTC
>TRBJ2-7|.|medium-sized|TRBV12-3/TRBV12-4
CASSQDSYEQYF
TGTGCCAGCAGCCAAGATTCCTACGAGCAGTACTTC
>TRBJ2-7|.|few|TRBV6-1
CASSPPGRPYEQYF
TGTGCCAGCAGTCCGCCGGGCCGTCCCTACGAGCAGTACTTC
>TRBJ2-5|TRBD1|few|TRBV5-1
CASSLQGAKETQYF
TGCGCCAGCAGTCTGCAGGGGGCTAAAGAGACCCAGTACTTC
>TRBJ1-6|.|medium-sized|TRBV12-3/TRBV12-4
CASSSPREDSPLHF
TGTGCCAGCTCTAGCCCTAGGGAAGATTCACCCCTCCACTTT
>TRBJ2-1|.|.|TRBV27
CASSRHGGLYNEQFF
TGTGCCAGCAGCCGTCACGGAGGCCTTTACAATGAGCAGTTCTTC